The T cell receptor beta chain under discussion was sequenced for a study of naive and memory T cell subsets (dated by TCRdb to about 2017). Turning to the overall study: An open-source, UMI-based TCR alpha and beta sequencing pipeline was applied to sorted naive and memory peripheral blood T cell subsets. IgG serology results and the functional CMV T cell responses were in complete agreement. RNA was DNase-treated and reverse transcribed with TCR constant-region primers, mostly using SuperScript III. Results the study describes overall, beyond this receptor: Gini index rose and Shannon and inverse Simpson diversity fell from naive through CM, EM and EMRA in both CD4 and CD8 cells. Clonotypes were defined as single alpha or beta chain sequences, not paired alpha/beta receptors. A few larger clonotypes were present in naive repertoires, especially CD8 naive repertoires, and these clonotypes were possibly memory cells re-expressing CD45RA. The abundance of TCRs followed a power law with an exponent that differed between naive and memory subsets yet stayed consistent across the three individuals. After error correction, over 90% of naive TCR sequences appeared only once, giving much steeper abundance distributions than memory subsets. RNA-based TCR counts may be influenced by expression changes linked to T cell activation and differentiation. The repertoire findings for the naive and memory subsets could not be validated, as no ground truth was available.

From the second PCR step on, the TCR alpha and beta chain libraries were amplified in separate reactions. The CMV status of each donor was determined by measuring IFNgamma production from CD4+ T cells after fresh PBMCs had been stimulated overnight with CMV viral lysate. Using Miltenyi beads, CD4 T cells were first positively selected, and CD8 T cells were then positively selected from the CD4-negative fraction. Cells were stained for CD3, CD4, CD8, CD45RA, CD27 and a live/dead dye and were sorted on a BD Aria II into four subsets based on CD45RA and CD27. Blood came from a few healthy volunteers, each fractionated into CD4 and CD8 T cells and then into four differentiation subsets. About 120 ml of peripheral blood was taken from each donor, and PBMC were separated by density-gradient centrifugation on Ficoll-Paque PLUS. After sorting, cells were lysed in RLT buffer, RNA was extracted using a Qiagen RNeasy kit, and the extracted RNA was stored at -80 degrees C.

This clonotype was counted between two and nine times. What antigen it recognizes has not been identified. There are no base qualities to consult, and no much larger clone falls within one base. Trimming removed 4 bases from V and 7 bases from J; the gene matches leave 12 bases unexplained. CDR1 and CDR2 were assigned from the germline V gene (reference sequence) as LNHDA and SQIVND. The CDR3 has 16 amino acids, counting the end cysteine and phenylalanine. The DNA shown is the 48-base CDR3, in frame from base 1. The method behind the library was UMI-ligation and nested PCR. To cover both TRBC1 and TRBC2, the beta constant-region primer consisted of an equimolar mix of two oligonucleotides. The ligated cDNA went through four rounds of PCR with nested alpha and beta constant-region primers together with the SP2 primer. T4 RNA ligase 1 ligated a single-stranded oligonucleotide carrying the SP2 primer and a 12-nucleotide UMI to the cDNA 3' end. Incubation of the ligation reaction was carried out at 16 degrees C for about 20-25 hours. PCR2 was typically run as a SYBR Green qPCR and stopped at a predetermined threshold to prevent over-amplification. Every purification after the first one was done using Agencourt AMPure XP magnetic beads. Library quantification was done by Qubit, followed by a TapeStation check on which the main peak was expected at around 650 bp. Pooled libraries were sequenced on an Illumina MiSeq with v2 2x251 paired-end kits, typically giving about 0.95-2.2 million reads per sample. Each sample library was pooled at roughly 4 nM, and about 5-7.5% PhiX was included to improve cluster recognition. For the original study's pipeline: Using tag matching that tolerated one base-pair mismatch, Decombinator assigned V and J genes to FASTQ reads that had been processed by Demultiplexor. UMIs were used by Collapsinator to correct both sequencing errors and frequency errors arising from PCR heterogeneity. TCRs were translated and CDR3s were extracted from the conserved cysteine to the FGXG phenylalanine by CDR3Translator, with non-productive sequences being flagged. Repertoires were subsampled to equal numbers of UMI-defined TCRs before Gini, Shannon entropy and inverse Simpson indices were calculated. Within the linear range, a power law was fitted by maximum likelihood to the distributions of clonotype abundance. For one naive CD8 sample, the pipeline and MIGEC produced similar UMI counts, unique TCR numbers and clonal distributions. In one analysis, naive TCRs that were also found in any memory subset of the same donor were excluded from the naive repertoire. Repertoires were searched for about 7,300 CMV-associated CDR3 sequences compiled from VDJdb and a published dataset. TCRdb reprocessing: public reads trimmed at Q25 with fastp, clones called with MiXCR, in-frame beta chains kept. Rows with a matching CDR3 protein are joined into one entry that keeps the most common DNA and genes. The V and J calls were determined by TCRdb, not by the authors. Counted in this sample were around 160,000 distinct CDR3 sequences; over 20% of them appeared once. The ten biggest clones cover 0.095% to 0.12% of the sample.

The source material was naive CD4+ T cells from blood. The cell subset or site label, read with the paper, signifies: naive T cells, CD45RA high CD27+. The chain is made from TRBV19 and TRBJ2-1, with 8 central nucleotides matching TRBD1. The source is a human donor in good health. The CDR3 protein: CASSTRQGSSINEQFF. The sequence in DNA is TGTGCCAGTAGTACCCGACAGGGGAGCTCTATTAATGAGCAGTTCTTC. Joined to the reference TRBV19 and TRBJ2-1 proteins, this CDR3 gives the full variable domain: DGGITQSPKYLFRKEGQNVTLSCEQNLNHDAMYWYRQDPGQGLRLIYYSQIVNDFQKGDIAEGYSVSREKKESFPLTVTSAQKNPTAFYLCASSTRQGSSINEQFFGPGTRLTVL.